The present entry profiles one T cell receptor (beta chain) with its context. Germline V gene sequence: CDR1 SNHLY, CDR2 FYNNEI. The CDR3 totals 13 residues. V lost 0 bases, J lost 8 bases, and 10 bases lay in between. Only in-frame clones appear in the TCRdb table, and some are missing; sequencing was by immunoSEQ multiplex PCR. Here the sample spans 300,000 to 400,000 clones, roughly nine tenths being singletons. These data belong to a study of blood T cell repertoires in COVID-19. The sequenced material came from PBMCs or T cells enriched from blood (not recorded which). This sequence joins TRBV2 and TRBJ1-1; the D is unclear. This clonotype originated in a woman aged 30 to 39 who had been exposed to COVID-19. The DNA for the CDR3 is TGTGCCAGCAGTGAAGCCGGGAGAACCGAAGCTTTCTTT. Translation: CASSEAGRTEAFF. Full variable domain (rest looked up from reference TRBV2 and TRBJ1-1): EPEVTQTPSHQVTQMGQEVILRCVPISNHLYFYWYRQILGQKVEFLVSFYNNEISEKSEIFDDQFSVERPDGSNFTLKIRSTKLEDSAMYFCASSEAGRTEAFFGQGTRLTVV.